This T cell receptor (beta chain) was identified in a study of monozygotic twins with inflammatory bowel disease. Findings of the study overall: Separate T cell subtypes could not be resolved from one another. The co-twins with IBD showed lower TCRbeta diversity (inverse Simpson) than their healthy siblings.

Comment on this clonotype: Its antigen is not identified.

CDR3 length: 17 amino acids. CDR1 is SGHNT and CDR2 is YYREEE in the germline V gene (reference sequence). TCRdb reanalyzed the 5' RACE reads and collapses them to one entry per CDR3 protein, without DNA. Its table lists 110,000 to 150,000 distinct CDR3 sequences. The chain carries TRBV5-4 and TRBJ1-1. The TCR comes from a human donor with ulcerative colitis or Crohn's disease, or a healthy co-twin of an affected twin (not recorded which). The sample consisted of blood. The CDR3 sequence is CASSPITGLPWDTEAFF.